These T cell receptor beta chains were read from a single sample in a study of shared clonotypes between healthy human individuals. Only in-frame clones appear in the TCRdb table, and some are missing; sequencing was by immunoSEQ multiplex PCR. The sample has about 2.1 million clones, just over 90% seen once. The sequencing sample was made of naive CD8+ T cells from PBMCs. These receptors were collected from a man aged 18 to 29 in good health. Some clones in this sample may be carry-over from other donors' samples. Each CDR3 is given with its conserved first and last residue. For some rows the clone size is stated as once, few or many, or as a class when expanded; others skip it.

V gene	J gene	clone size	CDR3 protein
TRBV27	TRBJ2-2	-	CASRPTLTSGIQGGELFF
TRBV19	TRBJ1-3	-	CASSYSNSGNTIYF
TRBV27	TRBJ2-1	-	CASSYSDRVSYNEQFF
TRBV7-9	TRBJ2-5	-	CASSFPRGSQETQYF
TRBV6-1	TRBJ1-1	-	CASNYAGQIEAFF
TRBV9	TRBJ1-5	-	CASSVNGLGNQPQHF
TRBV11-2	TRBJ2-1	-	CASRPSGPPGEFF
TRBV6-1	TRBJ2-2	-	CASSEGVAAGELFF
TRBV9	TRBJ2-1	-	CASSVTSEYEQFF
TRBV27	TRBJ1-2	-	CAIGSNRWGGYTF
TRBV4-1	TRBJ2-2	-	CASSHGTGFAGELFF
TRBV28	TRBJ2-1	-	CASSTDGGHNEQFF
TRBV4-2	TRBJ1-2	-	CASSQGFEEAENYGYTF
TRBV4-1	TRBJ2-1	-	CASSQISGDPYNEQFF
TRBV5-1	TRBJ2-7	once	CASSLVPSETYEQYF
TRBV29-1	TRBJ1-1	-	CSVEVDRAEGAFF
TRBV27	TRBJ2-3	-	CASREFTDTQYF
TRBV27	TRBJ2-2	-	CASSSWTRNTGELFF
TRBV5-6	TRBJ2-2	-	CASSLGKARAHPLLGELFF
TRBV9	TRBJ2-2	-	CASSPGDLNTGELFF
TRBV4-1	TRBJ1-1	-	CASSQANMGLVTEAFF
TRBV7-9	TRBJ2-1	-	CASSSNRLAQSSYNEQFF
TRBV6-5	TRBJ2-7	-	CASSSGEDEQYF
TRBV6-5	TRBJ1-2	once	CASSYSIQGGGHGYTF
TRBV28	TRBJ1-2	-	CASSLTTRNVYGYTF
TRBV7-9	TRBJ2-1	-	CASSPPQYNEQFF
TRBV30	TRBJ2-2	-	CAGTDTGELFF
TRBV13	TRBJ2-2	many	CASSLVGHNTGELFF
TRBV7-2	TRBJ2-2	-	CASSLARVNTGELFF
TRBV5-4	TRBJ2-3	-	CASSRGVGTDTQYF
TRBV7-8	TRBJ2-5	-	CASSLSSGRYQYF
TRBV5-1	TRBJ2-5	-	CASSLVGGRETQYF
TRBV27	TRBJ2-3	-	CASSFSGRGSTDTQYF
TRBV7-9	TRBJ1-5	-	CASSGPLVGDQPQHF
TRBV4-1	TRBJ2-5	-	CASSQAPGRKETQYF
TRBV7-3	TRBJ2-1	-	CASSLVRTPWSEQFF
TRBV20-1	TRBJ1-2	-	CSARDGEGYTF
TRBV5-1	TRBJ2-3	-	CASSLEARRDTQYF
TRBV25-1	TRBJ2-3	-	CASSEGLTDTQYF
TRBV7-9	TRBJ2-7	once	CASSGRDRSSYEQYF
TRBV28	TRBJ2-5	-	CASSPRTSGRPSPWETQYF
TRBV21-1	TRBJ2-7	-	CASPIGERVYEQYF
TRBV2	TRBJ2-6	-	CATIGLAGEGGANVLTF